This is a list of T cell receptor beta chains from one sample in a study of OX40 agonist ivuxolimab in advanced cancers. Sequencing was performed with immunoSEQ multiplex PCR; in TCRdb, only in-frame clones are kept and a portion is missing. The sample includes 60,000 to 75,000 clones, about 85% seen only once; the top ten take approximately 1.2%. Sequenced here: CD4+ or CD8+ T cells sorted from blood, sampled in a trial of the OX40 agonist ivuxolimab. The receptors derive from an adult with an advanced solid tumor such as melanoma, head and neck, liver or kidney cancer. CDR3s leave out the opening cysteine and the closing phenylalanine or tryptophan. A D gene is named only where the DNA matches it firmly.

d_call: TRBD1; cdr3_length: 14; j_call: TRBJ1-1; v_call: TRBV2; cdr3_aa: ASSEATGRANTEAL
d_call: TRBD1; cdr3_length: 15; j_call: TRBJ2-3; v_call: TRBV10-3; cdr3_aa: AISESTGGRGTDTQY
d_call: NA; cdr3_length: 11; j_call: TRBJ1-4; v_call: TRBV7-2; cdr3_aa: ASSFTANEKLF
d_call: TRBD1; cdr3_length: 12; j_call: TRBJ2-3; v_call: TRBV30; cdr3_aa: AWSPQGAYDTQY
d_call: TRBD2; cdr3_length: 13; j_call: TRBJ2-1; v_call: TRBV18; cdr3_aa: ASSPGSGRANEQF
d_call: TRBD1; cdr3_length: 17; j_call: TRBJ1-3; v_call: TRBV19; cdr3_aa: ASTQRQGASAGSGNTIY
d_call: TRBD1; cdr3_length: 13; j_call: TRBJ1-6; v_call: TRBV5-1; cdr3_aa: ASSSPDRGDYTLH
d_call: NA; cdr3_length: 10; j_call: TRBJ2-1; v_call: TRBV7-2; cdr3_aa: ASSPQMNEQF
d_call: NA; cdr3_length: 13; j_call: TRBJ2-1; v_call: TRBV9; cdr3_aa: ASSVSGDKYNEQF
d_call: NA; cdr3_length: 13; j_call: TRBJ1-5; v_call: TRBV2; cdr3_aa: ASRSGWVGNQPQH
d_call: TRBD1; cdr3_length: 13; j_call: TRBJ2-1; v_call: TRBV6-1; cdr3_aa: ASTRDRANYNEQF
d_call: TRBD1; cdr3_length: 9; j_call: TRBJ2-1; v_call: TRBV28; cdr3_aa: ASSSGQVQF
d_call: NA; cdr3_length: 12; j_call: TRBJ2-7; v_call: TRBV7-9; cdr3_aa: ASSSRHARYEQY
d_call: NA; cdr3_length: 13; j_call: TRBJ1-1; v_call: TRBV18; cdr3_aa: ASSPAGGGGTEAF
d_call: TRBD2; cdr3_length: 14; j_call: TRBJ2-7; v_call: TRBV5-4; cdr3_aa: ASSLETSRNSYEQY
d_call: TRBD2; cdr3_length: 16; j_call: TRBJ2-7; v_call: TRBV7-2; cdr3_aa: ASSLGDGTSGRAKEQY